This T cell receptor (beta chain) was captured in a study of CD8 T cells in Susac syndrome. Whole-study context: When blood was drawn, patients with Susac syndrome were on intravenous immunoglobulin alone, on corticosteroids, or therapy-naive.

Random hexamers primed reverse transcription of about 0.45 to 1 ug RNA. An immunoSEQ multiplex PCR generated amplified TCR beta CDR3 products spanning 54 Vbeta and 13 Jbeta. TCRdb fed the immunoSEQ multiplex PCR reads into MiXCR, producing one record per CDR3 protein. Of under 250,000 distinct CDR3 sequences in the sample, approximately 94% were seen once. From blood CD8+ and CD4+ T cells, the TCR beta chain was sequenced. Sequencing was done on a sample of CD4+ T cells from PBMCs. This receptor was identified in a human donor with Susac syndrome.

This CDR3 is CSAYGGQGDEKLFF. The CDR3 nucleotides are TGCAGTGCCTACGGGGGACAGGGGGATGAAAAACTGTTTTTT. The chain is built from TRBV20-1 and TRBJ1-4, with 11 bases identical to TRBD1. The germline V gene encodes CDR1 DFQATT and CDR2 SNEGSKA (reference sequence). This CDR3 region has 14 residues. V lost 6 bases and J lost 6; bases outside the gene matches: 6.